These 27 T cell receptor beta chains came from one sample sequenced in a study of Graves' ophthalmopathy and Graves' hyperthyroidism. Amplification targeted the TCR beta CDR3 regions, with RNA transcripts as the source material. The first-round RT-PCR employed HTBI primers together with the Qiagen OneStep RT-PCR kit. A multiplex PCR was then performed as the second round. TCRdb re-analysed the multiplex PCR reads in MiXCR, keeping a single row per CDR3 protein. The data show a few hundred thousand distinct CDR3 sequences, 15% to 20% seen once. The sequencing sample was made of peripheral blood. These receptors were collected from an adult woman with stable Graves' hyperthyroidism.

With regard to this clonotype: This may be a read error: a much more frequent sequence differs by one nucleotide. The chain carries TRBV2 and TRBJ1-1; D is ambiguous. Germline V gene lookup returns CDR1 SNHLY and CDR2 FYNNEI. The CDR3 contains 11 residues. In nucleotides, the CDR3 is TGTGCCAGCAATAGGGCCGGCGAAGCTTGCTTT. Translation gives CASNRAGEACF. Variable domain in full (rest from reference TRBV2 and TRBJ1-1): EPEVTQTPSHQVTQMGQEVILRCVPISNHLYFYWYRQILGQKVEFLVSFYNNEISEKSEIFDDQFSVERPDGSNFTLKIRSTKLEDSAMYFCASNRAGEACFGQGTRLTVV.

This clonotype was counted many times. V usage is TRBV19 and J usage is TRBJ1-2; D is undetermined. Germline V gene data show CDR1 as LNHDA and CDR2 as SQIVND (reference sequence). The CDR3 runs to 15 residues. Trimming removed 4 bases from V and 2 bases from J, with 14 bases in between. Here the CDR3 reads CASSRSGSQNYGYTF. CDR3 nucleotide sequence: TGTGCCAGTAGTAGGAGTGGCAGCCAGAACTATGGCTACACCTTC.

In its sample, this clonotype was seen many times. V gene TRBV7-9 combines with J gene TRBJ2-5; D unclear. With 4 bases removed from V and 5 bases from J, the gap between germline ends came to 14 bases. This CDR3 comprises 14 residues. Germline V gives CDR1 SEHNR, CDR2 FQNEAQ (reference sequence). CDR3 coding DNA: TGTGCCAGCAGCTCCCCCACGGTTTGGGAGACCCAGTACTTC. It encodes CASSSPTVWETQYF.

This clonotype was picked up many times. J is TRBJ2-7 and V is TRBV7-9; the D gene is possibly TRBD2 (5 bases). The V gene lost 2 bases and the J gene lost 7 bases, with 18 bases spanning the gap. The CDR3 sequence is 15 residues long. Germline V gives CDR1 SEHNR, CDR2 FQNEAQ (reference sequence). DNA for the CDR3: TGTGCCAGCAGCTTAATACGACTGCGGGTTGGGGAGCAGTACTTC. Protein sequence: CASSLIRLRVGEQYF.

This clonotype has a count of ten or more. The chain has TRBV28 and TRBJ1-3; a weak D match, TRBD1 (5 bases). V lost 5 bases to trimming and J lost 2 bases, with 16 bases between them. Germline assignment: CDR1 MDHEN and CDR2 SYDVKM. The CDR3 covers 16 residues. The CDR3 protein is CASSPPGEGTGNTIYF. CDR3 bases: TGTGCCAGCAGTCCACCGGGGGAAGGAACTGGAAACACCATATATTTT.

There are many counts of this clonotype. This rearrangement joins TRBV4-1 to TRBJ2-5, with D maybe TRBD2 (6 bases). There are 17 residues in the CDR3. CDR1 MGHRA and CDR2 YSYEKL come from the germline V gene. The V end lost 4 bases, the J end lost 2 bases, and 20 bases lay between the germline ends. The CDR3 spells CASSPISGGTRQETQYF. CDR3 DNA sequence: TGCGCCAGCAGCCCCATATCCGGCGGGACGAGACAAGAGACCCAGTACTTC.

This clonotype was observed a few times. Its ends do not fully match the called genes, so a read error is possible. The V and J genes are TRBV28 and TRBJ1-1; D remains unclear. Germline V lookup: CDR1 MDHEN, CDR2 SYDVKM. The CDR3 extends over 12 amino acids. The CDR3 DNA sequence: TGTGCCAGCAGCCTTCTGGGCCGGGAAGCTTGCTTT. This encodes CASSLLGREACF.

This clonotype has ten or more counts. The chain carries TRBV20-1 and TRBJ1-2; 8 positions agree with TRBD1. Trimming at V came to 1 base and at J to 4 bases, leaving 8 bases not matched to a gene. This CDR3 is 15 amino acids long. The germline CDR1 and CDR2 sequences are DFQATT and SNEGSKA (reference sequence). CDR3 residues: CSARVNQGASYGYTF. The CDR3 DNA follows: TGCAGTGCTAGAGTGAACCAGGGGGCGAGCTATGGCTACACCTTC.

This clonotype has at least ten counts. The chain recombines TRBV20-1 with TRBJ1-2; 8 nucleotides align to TRBD1. Germline assignment: CDR1 DFQATT and CDR2 SNEGSKA (reference sequence). V shed 5 bases, J shed 8 bases, and the junction held 13 bases outside the gene matches. This CDR3 has 14 amino acids. CDR3 coding DNA: TGCAGTGCTCTCCTCGACAGGGGTACGGGAGGCTACACCTTC. It translates to CSALLDRGTGGYTF.

Ten or more counts support this clonotype. The chain combines TRBV12-3 or TRBV12-4 with TRBJ2-5; D unresolved. V was trimmed by 0 bases and J by 2 bases, leaving 19 bases between them. CDR3 size: 18 residues. The CDR3 protein is CASSLARATARKQETQYF. The CDR3 region has the DNA TGTGCCAGCAGTTTAGCTAGGGCTACGGCTCGAAAACAAGAGACCCAGTACTTC.

This clonotype was counted ten times or more. The chain recombines TRBV7-2 with TRBJ1-6, with TRBD1 as a possible D gene (5 bases). The germline gives CDR1 SGHTA, CDR2 FQGNSA. CDR3 length: 16 amino acids. V shed 6 bases and J shed 6 bases, with 18 bases lying between them. This CDR3 reads CASSHRQFRSNSPLHF. The DNA of the CDR3 is TGTGCCAGCAGTCATAGACAGTTCAGGAGTAATTCACCCCTCCACTTT.

This clonotype showed up many times. The chain recombines TRBV2 with TRBJ2-2; 9 bases line up with TRBD2. V lost 8 bases and J lost 4; bases outside the gene matches: 8. This CDR3 comprises 15 residues. Germline assignment: CDR1 SNHLY and CDR2 FYNNEI. The DNA of the CDR3 is TGTGCCAGCTTGAGGACAGCGGGAGGCACCGGGGAGCTGTTTTTT. Translated: CASLRTAGGTGELFF.

This clonotype was recorded at least ten times. The chain joins TRBV6-5 to TRBJ1-1; no definite D call. CDR1 MNHEY and CDR2 SVGAGI come from the germline V gene. The CDR3 covers 14 residues. V shed 2 bases and J shed 0 bases, with 7 bases lying between them. The CDR3 DNA reads as TGTGCCAGCAGTTACGGGGTGATGAACACTGAAGCTTTCTTT. Translation: CASSYGVMNTEAFF.

The genes are TRBV5-1 and TRBJ2-7; 7 bases map to TRBD1. CDR3 length: 16 residues. V lost 3 bases to trimming and J lost 0 bases; unmatched junction nucleotides: 9. CDR1 SGHRS and CDR2 YFSETQ come from the germline V gene. Here the CDR3 DNA reads TGCGCCAGCAGCTGGGATCTGACAGGGAGCTCCTACGAGCAGTACTTC. Protein product: CASSWDLTGSSYEQYF.

This clonotype occurred many times. V gene TRBV5-1 combines with J gene TRBJ2-5; D gene ambiguous. The V end was cut by 4 bases, the J end by 5 bases, with 12 bases between. Germline V gene sequence: CDR1 SGHRS, CDR2 YFSETQ. This CDR3 spans 13 amino acids. The CDR3 DNA follows: TGCGCCAGCAGCAACCCAGGAGACGAGACCCAGTACTTC. Protein: CASSNPGDETQYF. The complete variable domain, with remaining parts taken from reference TRBV5-1 and TRBJ2-5, reads KAGVTQTPRYLIKTRGQQVTLSCSPISGHRSVSWYQQTPGQGLQFLFEYFSETQRNKGNFPGRFSGRQFSNSRSEMNVSTLELGDSALYLCASSNPGDETQYFGPGTRLLVL.

This clonotype was found many times. V gene TRBV12-3 or TRBV12-4 combines with J gene TRBJ2-7; 7 bases map to TRBD2. V trimming: 6 bases; J trimming: 7 bases; junction bases outside the gene matches: 12. The CDR3 spans 14 residues. CDR3 in amino acids: CASSESVAGGEQYF. The CDR3 nucleotides read TGTGCCAGCAGCGAATCGGTGGCCGGGGGGGAGCAGTACTTC.

Many counts were recorded for this clonotype. V gene TRBV12-3 or TRBV12-4 combines with J gene TRBJ2-7; 8 bases fit TRBD2. The CDR3 contains 15 residues. With V trimmed by 7 bases and J by 4 bases, 12 bases remained unmatched. The CDR3: CASTPGLVRLYEQYF. In DNA, the CDR3 is TGTGCCAGCACCCCGGGACTAGTCCGACTTTACGAGCAGTACTTC.

This clonotype has at least ten counts. The chain has TRBV6-4 and TRBJ2-2; 8 bases are a match to TRBD1. Per the germline V gene, CDR1 is MRHNA and CDR2 is SNTAGT. Unmatched junction bases numbered 16, after V lost 6 bases and J lost 7 bases. The CDR3 loop spans 17 amino acids. Here the CDR3 DNA reads TGTGCCAGCAGGGGGGGTACCCTGGCAGGGGGCGTCGGGGAGCTGTTTTTT. It translates to CASRGGTLAGGVGELFF.

As DNA, the CDR3 is TGTGCCAGCAGCCAACGGGGACTAGCGAACGAGCAGTACTTC. The encoded protein is CASSQRGLANEQYF. This sequence joins TRBV3-1 and TRBJ2-7; 10 bases map to TRBD2. The V gene end was trimmed by 2 bases and the J gene end by 5 bases; junction bases not matched to a gene: 3. This CDR3 is 14 amino acids long. From germline, CDR1 is LGHDT and CDR2 YNNKEL (reference sequence).

Many counts were recorded for this clonotype. The chain uses TRBV19 and TRBJ2-7, with D possibly being TRBD1 (5 bases). Germline CDR1 and CDR2: LNHDA and SQIVND (reference sequence). V lost 5 bases, J lost 3 bases, and 14 bases lay in between. CDR3 size: 14 residues. This chain's CDR3 is CASSDGGADYEQYF. The CDR3 nucleotides are TGTGCCAGTAGTGACGGTGGGGCGGACTACGAGCAGTACTTC.

This clonotype was detected a few times. The J gene is TRBJ1-2, the V gene TRBV29-1, with 7 bases that match TRBD1. Looked up from germline, CDR1 is SQVTM and CDR2 is ANQGSEA. The V and J ends lost 1 base and 4 bases, in that order; junction bases with no gene match: 6. This CDR3 region has 14 residues. DNA for the CDR3: TGCAGCGTTGAAGGAGACAGGGAGGGCTATGGCTACACCTTC. Amino acids: CSVEGDREGYGYTF.

This clonotype was seen repeatedly, ten times or more. This rearrangement joins TRBV19 to TRBJ2-5, with D tentatively TRBD1 (5 bases). The germline CDR1 and CDR2 sequences are LNHDA and SQIVND (reference sequence). The CDR3 has 15 amino acids. Trimming shortened V by 5 bases and J by 5 bases, and 18 bases separated the two germline ends. The CDR3 region has the DNA TGTGCCAGTAGTTTGCGGACACGTCCGAGGGAGACCCAGTACTTC. Translated, it gives CASSLRTRPRETQYF.

The chain links TRBV6-5 to TRBJ2-7; 10 nucleotides agree with TRBD2. The V gene's germline CDR1 is MNHEY and CDR2 SVGAGI. The J segment lost 7 bases and the V segment lost 4 bases, leaving 7 bases of the junction unmatched. The CDR3 covers 14 residues. CDR3 in DNA: TGTGCCAGCAGTTTAGCGGGAGGTCTTGGTGAGCAGTACTTC. Translating gives CASSLAGGLGEQYF.

This clonotype was observed a handful of times. The chain combines TRBV29-1 with TRBJ1-2, with D perhaps matching TRBD1 (5 bases). Trimming removed 2 bases from V and 2 bases from J, with 9 bases in between. CDR1 SQVTM and CDR2 ANQGSEA come from the germline V gene. The CDR3 totals 13 residues. CDR3 sequence reads: CSVELAGNYGYTF. CDR3 coding DNA: TGCAGCGTTGAATTGGCAGGGAACTATGGCTACACCTTC.

The table lists this clonotype with many counts. The genes are TRBV19 and TRBJ2-4, with D maybe TRBD1 (5 bases). This CDR3 region has 17 residues. CDR1 is LNHDA, CDR2 SQIVND, per germline (reference sequence). Trimming removed 5 bases from V and 0 bases from J, with 17 bases in between. Here the CDR3 reads CASSSQGQTLAKNIQYF. DNA for the CDR3: TGTGCCAGTAGTTCCCAAGGACAAACTTTAGCCAAAAACATTCAGTACTTC.

This clonotype was counted many times. This chain uses TRBV2 with TRBJ1-2, with no clear D. Germline V gene lookup returns CDR1 SNHLY and CDR2 FYNNEI. V was trimmed by 8 bases and J by 0 bases, leaving 10 bases between them. This CDR3 is built from 13 residues. Here the CDR3 DNA reads TGTGCCAGCGCGCGGGCGTCTAACTATGGCTACACCTTC. It is translated as CASARASNYGYTF.

This chain links TRBV5-1 with TRBJ2-5; perhaps TRBD2 as D (5 bases). There are 16 residues in the CDR3. Trimming stripped 4 bases from V and 5 bases from J, with 21 bases between. The germline CDR1 and CDR2 sequences are SGHRS and YFSETQ. This CDR3 reads CASSPGRAGEWETQYF. The CDR3 nucleotides read TGCGCCAGCAGCCCCGGCCGGGCCGGGGAGTGGGAGACCCAGTACTTC.